This T cell receptor (beta chain) is from a study of vaccination effects on CD4 cells after COVID-19. V shed 7 bases, J shed 4 bases, and the junction held 13 bases outside the gene matches. Germline CDR1 reads LGHNA; CDR2 reads YNFKEQ. The CDR3 is 16 residues long. Study-wide results and caveats: Of the vaccine-induced clones from healthy vaccinees, merely 1 of 255 recognized common cold coronaviruses as well.

With respect to this clone: Its antigen remains unknown.

Sequencing in the ViraFEST assay came after antigen-specific CD4+ T cells had been expanded with viral peptide pools, which were used to stimulate PBMC. Culture lasted 10 days before CD4+ T cell isolation. Participants were given two doses of BNT162b2 or mRNA-1273 vaccine. None of the vaccinated had previously contracted SARS-CoV-2, and their nucleocapsid antibodies tested negative. Each culture had half its medium swapped for IL-2 medium on days 3 and 7. Libraries were prepared by immunoSEQ multiplex PCR; TCRdb keeps only in-frame clonotypes and omits some of them. The sample yields about 72,000 clones, 80% to 85% seen once.

The source of this sequence is a human donor who received a COVID-19 vaccine. V usage is TRBV4-2 and J usage is TRBJ1-3; 7 nucleotides match TRBD1. This specimen was CD4+ T cells from PBMCs cultured with HCoV-229E spike peptides, taken after COVID-19 vaccination. The CDR3 reads CASNKGQVGRGNTIYF. The CDR3, as DNA: TGTGCCAGCAACAAAGGACAGGTCGGGAGGGGAAACACCATATATTTT.